The subject of this entry is one T cell receptor (beta chain). Its antigen is not known. Germline loops: CDR1 MDHEN, CDR2 SYDVKM. V was pared by 3 bases and J by 0 bases, with 7 bases between. CDR3 size: 14 residues. The sample comes from a study of T cell responses to AZD1222 COVID-19 vaccine. Study results and caveats: Receipt of two AZD1222 doses was followed by a rise in Spike-specific TCR breadth and depth. The repertoires were collected only after the peak T cell response. Epitopes outside B.1.351 and B.1.1.7 mutated regions reportedly drew nearly half of spike TCRs.

TCRdb's table, derived via immunoSEQ multiplex PCR, lists solely in-frame clones and lacks some. The data contain just over 150,000 clones, about 87% of them singletons. The receptor comes from an adult who received the AZD1222 COVID-19 vaccine. The sequencing used peripheral blood, collected 28 days after the second AZD1222 dose. The J gene is TRBJ2-3, the V gene TRBV28; the D gene could be TRBD1 or TRBD2 (5 bases each). The CDR3 here is CASSFEGSTDTQYF. Written as DNA, the CDR3 is TGTGCCAGCAGTTTTGAGGGGAGCACAGATACGCAGTATTTT.